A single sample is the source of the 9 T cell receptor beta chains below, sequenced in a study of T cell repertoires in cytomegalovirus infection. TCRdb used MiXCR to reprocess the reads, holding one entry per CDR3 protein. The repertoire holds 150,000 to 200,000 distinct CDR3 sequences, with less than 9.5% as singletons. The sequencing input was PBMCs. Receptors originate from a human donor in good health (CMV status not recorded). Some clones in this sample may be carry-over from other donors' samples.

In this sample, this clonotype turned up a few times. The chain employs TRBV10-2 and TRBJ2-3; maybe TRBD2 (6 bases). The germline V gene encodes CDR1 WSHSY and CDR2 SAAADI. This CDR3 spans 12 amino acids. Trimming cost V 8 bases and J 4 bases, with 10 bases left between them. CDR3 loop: CASGTSSDTQYF. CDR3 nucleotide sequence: TGCGCCAGCGGGACTTCCTCAGATACGCAGTATTTT.

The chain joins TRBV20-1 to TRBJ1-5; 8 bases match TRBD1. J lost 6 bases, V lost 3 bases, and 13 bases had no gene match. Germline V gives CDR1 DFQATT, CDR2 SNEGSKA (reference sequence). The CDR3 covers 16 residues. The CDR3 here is CSASRVTGGWSQPQHF. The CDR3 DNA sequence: TGCAGTGCTAGTCGGGTAACAGGGGGTTGGAGTCAGCCCCAGCATTTT.

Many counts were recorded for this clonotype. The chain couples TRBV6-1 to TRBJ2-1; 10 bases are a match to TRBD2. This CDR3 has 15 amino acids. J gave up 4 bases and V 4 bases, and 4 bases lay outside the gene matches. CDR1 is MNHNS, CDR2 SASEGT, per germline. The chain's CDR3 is CASSAGLARYNEQFF. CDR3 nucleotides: TGTGCCAGCAGTGCGGGACTAGCGCGTTACAATGAGCAGTTCTTC.

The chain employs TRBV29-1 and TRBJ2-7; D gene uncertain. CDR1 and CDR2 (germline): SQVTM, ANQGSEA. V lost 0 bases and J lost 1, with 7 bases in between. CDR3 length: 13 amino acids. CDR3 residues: CSVEDPASYEQYF. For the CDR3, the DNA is TGCAGCGTTGAAGATCCGGCTTCCTACGAGCAGTACTTC.

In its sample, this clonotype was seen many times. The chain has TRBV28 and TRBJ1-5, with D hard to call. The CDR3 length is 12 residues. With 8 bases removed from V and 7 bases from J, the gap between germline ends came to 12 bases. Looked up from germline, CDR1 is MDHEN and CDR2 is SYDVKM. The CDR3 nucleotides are TGTGCCAGCCGTGACGGGAAACAGCCCCAGCATTTT. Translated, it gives CASRDGKQPQHF.

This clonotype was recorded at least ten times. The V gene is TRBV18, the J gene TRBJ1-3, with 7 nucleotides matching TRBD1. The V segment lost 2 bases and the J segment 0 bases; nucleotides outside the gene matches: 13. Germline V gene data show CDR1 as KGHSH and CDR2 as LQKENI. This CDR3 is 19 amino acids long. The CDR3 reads CASSPTGTVGPISGNTIYF. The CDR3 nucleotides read TGTGCCAGCTCACCAACCGGGACAGTTGGACCGATCTCTGGAAACACCATATATTTT.

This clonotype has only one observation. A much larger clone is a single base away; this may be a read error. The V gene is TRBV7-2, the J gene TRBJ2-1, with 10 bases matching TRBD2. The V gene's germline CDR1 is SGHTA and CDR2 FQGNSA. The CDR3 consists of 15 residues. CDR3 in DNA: TGTGCCGGCAGCTCCCGACTAGCGGGTTACAATGAGCAGTTCTTC. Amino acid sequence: CAGSSRLAGYNEQFF.

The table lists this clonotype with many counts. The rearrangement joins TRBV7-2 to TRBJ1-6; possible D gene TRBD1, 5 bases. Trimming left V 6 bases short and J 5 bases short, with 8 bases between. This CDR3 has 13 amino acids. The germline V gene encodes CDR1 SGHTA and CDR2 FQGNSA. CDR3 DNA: TGTGCCAGCAGGGGGCTCGATAATTCACCCCTCCACTTT. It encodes CASRGLDNSPLHF. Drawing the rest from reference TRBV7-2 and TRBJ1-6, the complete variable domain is GAGVSQSPSNKVTEKGKDVELRCDPISGHTALYWYRQSLGQGLEFLIYFQGNSAPDKSGLPSDRFSAERTGGSVSTLTIQRTQQEDSAVYLCASRGLDNSPLHFGNGTRLTVT.

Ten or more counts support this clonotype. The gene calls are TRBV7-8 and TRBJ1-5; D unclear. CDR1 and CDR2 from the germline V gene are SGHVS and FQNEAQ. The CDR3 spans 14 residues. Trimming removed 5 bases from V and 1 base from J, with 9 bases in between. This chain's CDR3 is CASSPTGSNQPQHF. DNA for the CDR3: TGTGCCAGCAGCCCCACGGGGAGCAATCAGCCCCAGCATTTT.